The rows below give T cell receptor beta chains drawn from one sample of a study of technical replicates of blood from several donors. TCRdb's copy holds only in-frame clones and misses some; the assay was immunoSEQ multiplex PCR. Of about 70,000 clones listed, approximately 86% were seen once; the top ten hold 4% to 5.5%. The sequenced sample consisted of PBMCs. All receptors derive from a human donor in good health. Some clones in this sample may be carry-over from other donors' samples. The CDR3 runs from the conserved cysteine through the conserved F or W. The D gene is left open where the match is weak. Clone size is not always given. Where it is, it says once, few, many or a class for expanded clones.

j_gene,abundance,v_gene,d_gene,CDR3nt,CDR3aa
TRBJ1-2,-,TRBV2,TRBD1,TGTGCCAGCAGTGAACAGGGTGGACAGGGGGCGGGCGGCTACACCTTC,CASSEQGGQGAGGYTF
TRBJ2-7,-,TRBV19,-,TGTGCCAGTAGTATCCCCGGACTTCCCTACGAGCAGTACTTC,CASSIPGLPYEQYF
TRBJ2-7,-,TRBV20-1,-,TGCAGTGCCACGGACATCTACGAGCAGTACTTC,CSATDIYEQYF
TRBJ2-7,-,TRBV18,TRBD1,TGTGCCAGCTCACCCTCGACAGGGGGAGTCTACGAGCAGTACTTC,CASSPSTGGVYEQYF
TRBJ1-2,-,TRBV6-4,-,TGTGCCAGCAGTGACCAAGGGGATAATGGCTACACCTTC,CASSDQGDNGYTF
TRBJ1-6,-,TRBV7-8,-,TGTGCCAGCAGCTTGGGTTCGGACAGTGGATCACCCCTCCACTTT,CASSLGSDSGSPLHF
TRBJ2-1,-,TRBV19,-,TGTGCCAGTAGTAGTAACAGGGCAAGCTCCTACAATGAGCAGTTCTTC,CASSSNRASSYNEQFF
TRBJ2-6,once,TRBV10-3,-,TGTGCCATCAGTGAGTCGGCCCCACGCTCTGGGGCCAACGTCCTGACTTTC,CAISESAPRSGANVLTF
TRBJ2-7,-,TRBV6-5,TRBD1,TGTGCCAGCAGCTCCGGGACAGGGGGGCCGGAGCAGTACTTC,CASSSGTGGPEQYF
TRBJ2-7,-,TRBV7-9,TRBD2,TGTGCCAGCTCCGTGGCTAGCGGGACCGAGCAGTACTTC,CASSVASGTEQYF
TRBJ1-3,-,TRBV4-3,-,TGCGCCAGCAGCCCCACCCCCCCGGGGTCGGGAAACACCATATATTTT,CASSPTPPGSGNTIYF
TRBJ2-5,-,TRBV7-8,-,TGTGCCAGCAGCTCCCGACAGCACCAAGAGACCCAGTACTTC,CASSSRQHQETQYF
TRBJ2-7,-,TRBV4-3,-,TGCGCCAGCAGCCAGTACAGGGATCCGTCCTACGAGCAGTACTTC,CASSQYRDPSYEQYF
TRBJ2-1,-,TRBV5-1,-,TGCGCCAGCAGTCTGGGGAGTTTCTCCTACAATGAGCAGTTCTTC,CASSLGSFSYNEQFF
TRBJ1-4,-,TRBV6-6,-,TGTGCCAGCACCAACGGGGGGGGAACAACTAATGAAAAACTGTTTTTT,CASTNGGGTTNEKLFF
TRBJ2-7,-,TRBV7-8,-,TGTGCCAGCAACCCCGTCGCGGGATCTAAAAACGAGCAGTACTTC,CASNPVAGSKNEQYF
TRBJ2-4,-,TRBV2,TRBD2,TGTGCCAGCACTGGACTAGCGGGGGGTCTAGCCAAAAACATTCAGTACTTC,CASTGLAGGLAKNIQYF
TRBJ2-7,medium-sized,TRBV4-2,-,TGTGCCAGCAGCCAAGCTCCAGATTCCTCCTACGAGCAGTACTTC,CASSQAPDSSYEQYF
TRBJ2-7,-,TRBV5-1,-,TGCGCCAGCAGCCAGGCGACAGGCCCCTACGAGCAGTACTTC,CASSQATGPYEQYF
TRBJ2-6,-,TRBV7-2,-,TGTGCCAGCAGCCGAAGAGGCTCTGGGGCCAACGTCCTGACTTTC,CASSRRGSGANVLTF
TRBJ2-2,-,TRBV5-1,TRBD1,TGCGCCAGCAGCTCGGGACAGCCCACCGGGGAGCTGTTTTTT,CASSSGQPTGELFF
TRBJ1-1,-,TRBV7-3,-,TGTGCCAGCAGCAGACAGGTGAACACTGAAGCTTTCTTT,CASSRQVNTEAFF
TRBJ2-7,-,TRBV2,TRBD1,TGTGCCAGCCAGGACAGGGGGCGAAAATACTTC,CASQDRGRKYF
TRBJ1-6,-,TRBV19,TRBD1,TGTGCCAGTAGTATCCAGGGGGCAAGGTGGGATTCACCCCTCCACTTT,CASSIQGARWDSPLHF
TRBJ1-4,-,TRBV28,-,TGTGCCAGCGGGAGTGCTAATGAAAAACTGTTTTTT,CASGSANEKLFF
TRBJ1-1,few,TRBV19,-,TGTGCCAGTAGTCGGACTCCCCGGGGAGCTTTCTTT,CASSRTPRGAFF
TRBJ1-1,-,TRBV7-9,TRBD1,TGTGCCAGCAGCCTACAGGGGGAGAAGGGTAGAGCTTTCTTT,CASSLQGEKGRAFF
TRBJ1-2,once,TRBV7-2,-,TGTGCCAGCAGCTTTGGACTAGACTATGGCTACACCTTC,CASSFGLDYGYTF
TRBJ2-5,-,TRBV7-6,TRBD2,TGTGCCAGCAGCTTAATTAGCGGGGGGGCAGAGACCCAGTACTTC,CASSLISGGAETQYF
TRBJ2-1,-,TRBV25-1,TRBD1,TGTGCCAGCACCCCGACAGGGGGGAGGAATGAGCAGTTCTTC,CASTPTGGRNEQFF
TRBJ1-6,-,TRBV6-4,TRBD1,TGTGCCAGCAGAGAACGGGCAGGGGGTTTAGAGTCCTATAATTCACCCCTCCACTTT,CASRERAGGLESYNSPLHF
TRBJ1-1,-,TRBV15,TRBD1,TGTGCCACCGTAGGACAGGGGAACACTGAAGCTTTCTTT,CATVGQGNTEAFF
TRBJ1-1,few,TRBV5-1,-,TGCGCCAGCAGCTGGGGACAATTCGGGGATGAAGCTTTCTTT,CASSWGQFGDEAFF
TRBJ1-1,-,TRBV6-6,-,TGTGCCGGAAGGGAGGGCACGAACACTGAAGCTTTCTTT,CAGREGTNTEAFF
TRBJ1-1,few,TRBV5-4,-,TGTGCCAGCACTATCGGGGGGAGAGAAGCTTTCTTT,CASTIGGREAFF
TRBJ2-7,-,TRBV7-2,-,TGTGCCAGCACCCCATGGGACACCGCCTACGAGCAGTACTTC,CASTPWDTAYEQYF
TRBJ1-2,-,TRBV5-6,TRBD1,TGTGCCAGCAGCTTGGGGGACAGGGTTCTTCAAGGCTACACCTTC,CASSLGDRVLQGYTF
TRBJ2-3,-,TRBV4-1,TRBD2,TGCGCCAGCAGCCAAGAAAGGGTAGGGACTAGCGCGGGTACGCAGTATTTT,CASSQERVGTSAGTQYF
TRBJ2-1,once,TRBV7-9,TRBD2,TGTGCCAGCAGCTTAGGAGAGAGCGGGAGGGCCGGTGAGCAGTTCTTC,CASSLGESGRAGEQFF
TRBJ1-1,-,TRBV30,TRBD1,TGTGCCTGGAGCCGGGACAGTTCCCGAGCTTTCTTT,CAWSRDSSRAFF
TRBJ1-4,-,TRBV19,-,TGTGCCAGTTCCTCCACTCCAGGGTTAGGGGAAAAACTGTTTTTT,CASSSTPGLGEKLFF
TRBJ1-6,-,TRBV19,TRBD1,TGTGCCAGTAGTACGGGACAGAATCGCGGTTCACCCCTCCACTTT,CASSTGQNRGSPLHF
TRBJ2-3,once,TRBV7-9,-,TGTGCCAGCAGCTTAAGCGGGCAACAAACCACAGATACGCAGTATTTT,CASSLSGQQTTDTQYF
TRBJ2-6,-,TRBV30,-,TGTGCCTGGAGTCGTGGGGGGTCTGGGGCCAACGTCCTGACTTTC,CAWSRGGSGANVLTF
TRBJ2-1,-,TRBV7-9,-,TGTGCCAGCAGCCCCGACACCAATTACTACAATGAGCAGTTCTTC,CASSPDTNYYNEQFF
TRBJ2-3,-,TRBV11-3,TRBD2,TGTGCCAGCAGCTCGGGGACTAGCGGGGCAGGGACAGATACGCAGTATTTT,CASSSGTSGAGTDTQYF
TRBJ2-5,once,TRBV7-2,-,TGTGCCAGCAGCTTAGGCGCCGGGGTTCAAGAGACCCAGTACTTC,CASSLGAGVQETQYF
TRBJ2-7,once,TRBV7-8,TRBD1,TGTGCCAGCAGCCTCCGGACAGGGCACGAGCAGTACTTC,CASSLRTGHEQYF
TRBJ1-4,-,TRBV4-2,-,TGTGCCAGCAACAGCGGGGGCCCGACGGTACTGTTTTTT,CASNSGGPTVLFF
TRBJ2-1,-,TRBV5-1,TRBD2,TGCGCCAGCAGCACCGCCCCGGAGCGGGGGGACAATGAGCAGTTCTTC,CASSTAPERGDNEQFF
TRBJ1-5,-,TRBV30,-,TGTGCCTGGAGAGGACAGTATAGCAATCAGCCCCAGCATTTT,CAWRGQYSNQPQHF
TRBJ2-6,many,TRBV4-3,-,TGCGCCAGCAGCCAGATCGGGGGGACAGGGGCCAACGTCCTGACTTTC,CASSQIGGTGANVLTF